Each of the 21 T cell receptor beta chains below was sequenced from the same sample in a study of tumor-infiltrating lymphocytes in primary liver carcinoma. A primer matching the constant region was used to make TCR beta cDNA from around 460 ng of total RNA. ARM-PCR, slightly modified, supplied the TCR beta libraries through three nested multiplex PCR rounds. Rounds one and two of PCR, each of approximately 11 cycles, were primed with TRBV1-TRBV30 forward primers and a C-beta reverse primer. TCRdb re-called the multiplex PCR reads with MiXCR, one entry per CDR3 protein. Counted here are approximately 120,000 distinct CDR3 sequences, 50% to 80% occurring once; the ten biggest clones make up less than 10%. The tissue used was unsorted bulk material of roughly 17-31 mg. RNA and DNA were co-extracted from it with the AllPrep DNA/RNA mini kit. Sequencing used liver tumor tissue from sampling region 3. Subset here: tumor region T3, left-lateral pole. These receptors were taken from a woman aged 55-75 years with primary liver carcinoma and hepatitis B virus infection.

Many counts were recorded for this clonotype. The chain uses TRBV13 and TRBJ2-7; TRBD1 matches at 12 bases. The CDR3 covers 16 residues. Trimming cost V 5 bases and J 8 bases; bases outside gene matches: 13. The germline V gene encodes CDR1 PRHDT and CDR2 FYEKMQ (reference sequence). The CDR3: CASSKSPGQGANQQYF. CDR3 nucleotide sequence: TGTGCCAGCAGCAAATCTCCGGGACAGGGGGCGAATCAGCAGTACTTC.

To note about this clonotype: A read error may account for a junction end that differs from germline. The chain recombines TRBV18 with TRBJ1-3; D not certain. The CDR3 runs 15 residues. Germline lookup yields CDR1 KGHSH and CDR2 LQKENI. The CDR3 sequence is CTSSPPSLPGNTIYF. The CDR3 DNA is TGTACCAGCTCACCACCCTCTCTTCCTGGAAACACCATATATTTT. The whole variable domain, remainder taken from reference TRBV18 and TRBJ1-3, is NAGVMQNPRHLVRRRGQEARLRCSPMKGHSHVYWYRQLPEEGLKFMVYLQKENIIDESGMPKERFSAEFPKEGPSILRIQQVVRGDSAAYFCTSSPPSLPGNTIYFGEGSWLTVV.

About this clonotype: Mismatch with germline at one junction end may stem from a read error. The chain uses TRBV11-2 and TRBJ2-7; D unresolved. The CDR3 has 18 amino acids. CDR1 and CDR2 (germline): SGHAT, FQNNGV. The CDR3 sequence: CVSSLDWVSLTGPYEQYF. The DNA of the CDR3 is TGTGTCAGCAGCTTAGATTGGGTCAGTCTAACGGGTCCCTATGAGCAGTACTTC.

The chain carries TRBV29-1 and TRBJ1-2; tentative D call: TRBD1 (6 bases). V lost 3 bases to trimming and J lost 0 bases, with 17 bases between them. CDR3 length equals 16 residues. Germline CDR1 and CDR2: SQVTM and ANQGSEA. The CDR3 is CSVEKKQGPANYGYTF. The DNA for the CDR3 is TGCAGCGTTGAGAAGAAACAGGGACCTGCTAACTATGGCTACACCTTC. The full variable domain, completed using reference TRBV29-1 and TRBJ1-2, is SAVISQKPSRDICQRGTSLTIQCQVDSQVTMMFWYRQQPGQSLTLIATANQGSEATYESGFVIDKFPISRPNLTFSTLTVSNMSPEDSSIYLCSVEKKQGPANYGYTFGSGTRLTVV.

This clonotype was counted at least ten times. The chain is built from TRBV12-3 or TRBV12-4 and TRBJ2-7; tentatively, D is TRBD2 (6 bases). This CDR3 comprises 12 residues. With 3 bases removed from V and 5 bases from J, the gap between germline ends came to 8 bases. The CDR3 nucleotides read TGTGCCAGCAGTTTGGGAGGAAACGAGCAGTACTTC. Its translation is CASSLGGNEQYF.

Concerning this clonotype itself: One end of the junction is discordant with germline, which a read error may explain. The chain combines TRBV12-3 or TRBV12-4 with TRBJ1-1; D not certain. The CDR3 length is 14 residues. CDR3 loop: CDSSRHGMRTEAFF. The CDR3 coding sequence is TGTGACAGCAGCCGACATGGGATGCGTACTGAAGCTTTCTTT.

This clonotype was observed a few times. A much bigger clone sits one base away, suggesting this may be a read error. CDR3 DNA: TGTGCCAGCAGTTCCCAAGCGGGAGCGCGCTCTGAGGCCAACGTCCTGACTTTC. The encoded protein is CASSSQAGARSEANVLTF. J is TRBJ2-6 and V is TRBV6-5, with 8 nucleotides matching TRBD2. Germline V gene sequence: CDR1 MNHEY, CDR2 SVGAGI. The CDR3 totals 18 residues.

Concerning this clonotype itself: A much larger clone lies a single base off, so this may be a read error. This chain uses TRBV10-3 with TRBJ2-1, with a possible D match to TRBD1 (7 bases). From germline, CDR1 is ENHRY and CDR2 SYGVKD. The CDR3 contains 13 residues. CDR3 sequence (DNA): TGTGCCAACACCGGGACAGCCGGGGGTGAGCAGATCTTC. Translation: CANTGTAGGEQIF.

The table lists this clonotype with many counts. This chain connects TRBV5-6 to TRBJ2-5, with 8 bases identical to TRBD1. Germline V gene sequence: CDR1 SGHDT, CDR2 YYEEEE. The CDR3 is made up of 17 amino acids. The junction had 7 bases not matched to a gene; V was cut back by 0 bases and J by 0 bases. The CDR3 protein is CASSLEGQGAYQETQYF. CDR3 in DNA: TGTGCCAGCAGCTTGGAAGGGCAGGGGGCATACCAAGAGACCCAGTACTTC.

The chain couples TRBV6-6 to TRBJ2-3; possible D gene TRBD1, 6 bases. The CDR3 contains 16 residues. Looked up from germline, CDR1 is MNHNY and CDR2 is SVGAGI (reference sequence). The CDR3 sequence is CDNSRAGTTITDTQYF. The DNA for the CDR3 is TGTGACAACAGTCGTGCCGGGACAACTATCACAGATACGCAGTATTTT.

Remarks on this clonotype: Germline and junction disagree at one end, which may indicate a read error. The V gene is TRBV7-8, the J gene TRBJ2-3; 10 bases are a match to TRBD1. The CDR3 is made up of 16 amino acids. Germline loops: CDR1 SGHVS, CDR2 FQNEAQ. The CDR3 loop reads CAGSPPGTGVPDTRYF. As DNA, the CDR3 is TGTGCCGGCAGCCCACCCGGGACAGGGGTTCCAGATACGCGGTATTTT.

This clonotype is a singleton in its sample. The CDR3 DNA follows: TGTGCCAGCAGAGTAAGGCCTAGCGGGAGTCTTTCCTGGGAGCTGTTTTTT. It is translated as CASRVRPSGSLSWELFF. The rearrangement uses TRBV6-1 and TRBJ2-2; 10 bases fit TRBD2. There are 17 residues in the CDR3. CDR1 is MNHNS and CDR2 is SASEGT in the germline V gene. V trimming: 6 bases; J trimming: 9 bases; junction bases outside the gene matches: 16.

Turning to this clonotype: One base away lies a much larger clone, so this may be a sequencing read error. The CDR3 sequence is CSVGLTDSEQFF. DNA of the CDR3: TGCAGCGTTGGACTTACGGACAGTGAGCAGTTCTTC. The chain uses TRBV29-1 and TRBJ2-1; D is perhaps TRBD1 (6 bases). This CDR3 has 12 residues. Germline values: CDR1 SQVTM, CDR2 ANQGSEA. With 4 bases removed from V and 9 bases from J, the gap between germline ends came to 13 bases.

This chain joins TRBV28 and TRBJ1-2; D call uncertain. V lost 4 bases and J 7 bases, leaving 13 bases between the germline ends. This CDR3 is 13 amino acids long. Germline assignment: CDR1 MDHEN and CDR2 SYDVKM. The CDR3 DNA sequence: TGTGCCAGCAGTTCCCCTCGACGGGGTGGCTACACCTTC. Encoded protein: CASSSPRRGGYTF.

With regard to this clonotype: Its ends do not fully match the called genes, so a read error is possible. The CDR3 here is CASTLGREIDTQYF. The CDR3 DNA reads as TGTGCCAGCACCTTAGGCAGGGAAATCGATACGCAGTATTTT. The J gene is TRBJ2-3, the V gene TRBV11-2, with D tentatively TRBD1 (5 bases). This CDR3 is built from 14 residues. Per the germline V gene, CDR1 is SGHAT and CDR2 is FQNNGV.

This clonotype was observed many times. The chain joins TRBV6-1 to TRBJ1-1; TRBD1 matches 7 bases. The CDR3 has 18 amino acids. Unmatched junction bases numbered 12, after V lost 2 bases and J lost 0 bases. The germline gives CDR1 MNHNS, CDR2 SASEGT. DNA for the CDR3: TGTGCCAGCAGTGAATCCGGCCCAACAGGGACAGTGAACACTGAAGCTTTCTTT. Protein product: CASSESGPTGTVNTEAFF.

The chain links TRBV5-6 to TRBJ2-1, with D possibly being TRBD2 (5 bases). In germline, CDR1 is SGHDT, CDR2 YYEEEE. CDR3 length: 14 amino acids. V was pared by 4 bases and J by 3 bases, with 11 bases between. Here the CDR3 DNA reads TGTGCCAGCAGCCTCGGACTGTTCTACAATGAGCAGTTCTTC. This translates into CASSLGLFYNEQFF.

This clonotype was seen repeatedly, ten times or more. The CDR3 region has the DNA TGTGCCAGCAGTTCCAATAAGCGGGGGACTAGCACAGATACGCAGTATTTT. Amino acids: CASSSNKRGTSTDTQYF. J is TRBJ2-3 and V is TRBV6-6; 8 nucleotides agree with TRBD2. The germline CDR1 and CDR2 sequences are MNHNY and SVGAGI (reference sequence). There are 17 residues in the CDR3. Trimming took 4 bases from V and 0 from J; bases not matched to a gene: 9.

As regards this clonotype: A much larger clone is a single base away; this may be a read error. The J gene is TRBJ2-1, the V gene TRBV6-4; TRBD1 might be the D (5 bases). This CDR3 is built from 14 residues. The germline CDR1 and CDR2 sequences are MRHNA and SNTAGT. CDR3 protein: CASSVDQGRNELFF. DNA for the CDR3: TGTGCCAGCAGTGTAGACCAGGGCCGCAATGAGCTGTTCTTC.

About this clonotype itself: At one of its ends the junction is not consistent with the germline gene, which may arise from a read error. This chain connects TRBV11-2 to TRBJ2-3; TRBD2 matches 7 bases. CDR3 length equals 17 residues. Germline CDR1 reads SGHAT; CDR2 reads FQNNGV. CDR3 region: CASSLGGLTYASDKQYF. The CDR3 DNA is TGTGCCAGCAGCTTAGGGGGACTAACGTATGCGTCAGATAAGCAGTATTTT. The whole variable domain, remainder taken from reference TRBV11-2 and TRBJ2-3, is EAGVAQSPRYKIIEKRQSVAFWCNPISGHATLYWYQQILGQGPKLLIQFQNNGVVDDSQLPKDRFSAERLKGVDSTLKIQPAKLEDSAVYLCASSLGGLTYASDKQYFGPGTRLTVL.

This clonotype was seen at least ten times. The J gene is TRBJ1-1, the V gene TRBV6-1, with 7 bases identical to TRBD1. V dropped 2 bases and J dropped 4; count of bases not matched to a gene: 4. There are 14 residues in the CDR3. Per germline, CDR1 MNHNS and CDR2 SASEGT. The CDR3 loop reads CASSEYQGGTEAFF. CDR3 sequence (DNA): TGTGCCAGCAGTGAATACCAGGGGGGCACTGAAGCTTTCTTT.